One sample yielded the 8 T cell receptor beta chains listed below, sequenced in a study of blood T cell repertoires in COVID-19. The repertoire was sequenced with immunoSEQ multiplex PCR; TCRdb's copy has only in-frame clones and lacks some. The sample has roughly 100,000 clones, 75% to 90% seen once. Sequences were obtained from peripheral blood. Source of these receptors: a human donor in a cohort sampled during active COVID-19.

The rearrangement joins TRBV4-2 to TRBJ2-1; TRBD2 matches at 10 bases. After removal of 2 bases from V and 8 bases from J, the junction contained 9 bases not matched to a gene. The CDR3 runs to 16 residues. The germline CDR1 and CDR2 sequences are LGHNA and YNFKEQ. CDR3 residues: CASSQRPAGGLDEQFF. CDR3 bases: TGTGCCAGCAGCCAACGGCCAGCGGGGGGGCTCGATGAGCAGTTCTTC.

The chain recombines TRBV6-2 or TRBV6-3 with TRBJ1-1; 9 bases line up with TRBD1. This CDR3 spans 14 amino acids. The V gene end was trimmed by 7 bases and the J gene end by 3 bases; junction bases not matched to a gene: 6. The germline V gene encodes CDR1 MNHEY and CDR2 SVGEGT. The CDR3 nucleotides are TGTGCCAGCACCCCACAGGGGGCGCACACTGAAGCTTTCTTT. Its protein product is CASTPQGAHTEAFF.

The genes are TRBV3-1 (or the pseudogene TRBV3-2) and TRBJ1-5, with D uncertain. With 1 base removed from V and 0 bases from J, the gap between germline ends came to 13 bases. This CDR3 region has 17 residues. Germline CDR1 is LGHDT and CDR2 is YNNKEL (reference sequence). The CDR3 DNA reads TGTGCCAGCAGCCAAGGCGGAGGGCCTTATAGCAATCAGCCCCAGCATTTT. Amino acids: CASSQGGGPYSNQPQHF.

V is TRBV5-4 and J is TRBJ2-7; the D gene is possibly TRBD2 (5 bases). V lost 5 bases and J 0 bases, leaving 15 bases between the germline ends. The CDR3 contains 15 residues. Germline assignment: CDR1 SGHNT and CDR2 YYREEE (reference sequence). The CDR3 spells CASSLGVGVSYEQYF. The CDR3 DNA follows: TGTGCCAGCAGTCTGGGAGTTGGGGTCTCCTACGAGCAGTACTTC.

This clone appeared a single time. The CDR3 nucleotides are TGTGCCAGCTCCCCCGACAGGGTCCGGGATCAGCCCCAGCATTTT. Protein: CASSPDRVRDQPQHF. The chain is built from TRBV18 and TRBJ1-5; 7 bases map to TRBD1. The trim removed 6 bases at V and 5 bases at J, leaving 10 bases unmatched. The germline V gene encodes CDR1 KGHSH and CDR2 LQKENI. The CDR3 extends over 15 amino acids.

In DNA, the CDR3 is TGTGCCACCAGCCCCCGGGACAGGGGGCTACGAAATCAGCCCCAGCATTTT. Protein product: CATSPRDRGLRNQPQHF. The V gene is TRBV15, the J gene TRBJ1-5; 12 nucleotides agree with TRBD1. Trimming removed 5 bases from V and 4 bases from J; junction bases left unmatched: 9. The CDR3 contains 17 residues. Looked up from germline, CDR1 is LNHNV and CDR2 is YYDKDF (reference sequence).

The chain combines TRBV6-5 with TRBJ1-1; 11 nucleotides agree with TRBD1. Germline CDR1 reads MNHEY; CDR2 reads SVGAGI. Trimming at V came to 4 bases and at J to 4 bases, leaving 2 bases not matched to a gene. The CDR3 has 14 amino acids. In nucleotides, the CDR3 is TGTGCCAGCAGTTGGGACAGGGGGAGCACTGAAGCTTTCTTT. Its protein is CASSWDRGSTEAFF.

The chain carries TRBV4-1 and TRBJ1-1; 7 nucleotides match TRBD1. V dropped 1 base and J dropped 3; count of bases not matched to a gene: 8. The CDR3 runs to 16 residues. Germline lookup yields CDR1 MGHRA and CDR2 YSYEKL. The CDR3: CASSQGVGTGDTEAFF. DNA for the CDR3: TGCGCCAGCAGCCAAGGAGTCGGTACAGGGGACACTGAAGCTTTCTTT.